The 12 T cell receptor beta chains below were found in one sample sequenced in a study of brain T cells in children with intractable seizures. Noted time point: blood from clinic visit 5 months post-surgery; TSC patient then seizure free. Data came from immunoSEQ multiplex PCR; TCRdb stores just in-frame clones and leaves some out. The sample has about 350,000 clones; 85% to 95% are singletons. Sequenced material: peripheral blood, taken about 5 months after surgery. These receptors came from a boy under two years old with tuberous sclerosis and intractable seizures.

This clone was counted once. CDR3 sequence reads: CASSQGGTGRGTGELFF. The CDR3 nucleotides read TGCGCCAGCAGCCAGGGGGGGACAGGGCGGGGCACCGGGGAGCTGTTTTTT. The chain joins TRBV4-1 to TRBJ2-2; the match to TRBD1 covers 9 bases. The CDR3 consists of 17 residues. J was trimmed by 4 bases and V by 3 bases; bases with no gene match: 9. CDR1 and CDR2 from the germline V gene are MGHRA and YSYEKL.

The chain carries TRBV18 and TRBJ1-5; TRBD1 is a possible D gene (6 bases). CDR1 is KGHSH and CDR2 is LQKENI in the germline V gene. The CDR3 spans 14 residues. Trimming stripped 3 bases from V and 5 bases from J, with 11 bases between. The CDR3 here is CASSPGQGYQPQHF. The DNA for the CDR3 is TGTGCCAGCTCACCGGGGCAGGGGTATCAGCCCCAGCATTTT.

This chain joins TRBV24-1 and TRBJ2-1; D may be TRBD2 (5 bases). CDR1 and CDR2 (germline): KGHDR, SFDVKD. The CDR3 totals 15 residues. V was trimmed by 6 bases and J by 0 bases, leaving 11 bases between them. CDR3 bases: TGTGCCACCAGTTGGACTTCCTCCTCCTACAATGAGCAGTTCTTC. It codes for CATSWTSSSYNEQFF.

As for this clone: Other nucleotide sequences in the sample specify the same CDR3. The chain recombines TRBV5-1 with TRBJ1-5; D remains unclear. V lost 0 bases to trimming and J lost 6 bases, with 4 bases between them. The germline V gene has CDR1 SGHRS and CDR2 YFSETQ. This CDR3 has 12 residues. The CDR3 is CASSLEGQPQHF. The CDR3, as DNA: TGCGCCAGCAGCTTGGAAGGTCAGCCCCAGCATTTT.

This rearrangement joins TRBV9 to TRBJ1-3; a weak D match, TRBD1 (5 bases). Trimming removed 5 bases from V and 2 bases from J, with 17 bases in between. CDR3 length: 16 amino acids. Germline assignment: CDR1 SGDLS and CDR2 YYNGEE. The CDR3 sequence: CASSSWGLGTGNTIYF. DNA of the CDR3: TGTGCCAGCAGTTCATGGGGCTTAGGGACTGGAAACACCATATATTTT. Supplemented by reference TRBV9 and TRBJ1-3, the full variable domain reads DSGVTQTPKHLITATGQRVTLRCSPRSGDLSVYWYQQSLDQGLQFLIQYYNGEERAKGNILERFSAQQFPDLHSELNLSSLELGDSALYFCASSSWGLGTGNTIYFGEGSWLTVV.

This clone turned up a few times. The rearrangement uses TRBV5-5 and TRBJ2-7; D unresolved. The CDR3 is 13 amino acids. Germline CDR1 SGHKS, CDR2 YYEKEE (reference sequence). V lost 4 bases to trimming and J lost 4 bases, with 12 bases between them. The CDR3 sequence is CASSLWNGYEQYF. The DNA for the CDR3 is TGTGCCAGCAGCCTATGGAACGGTTACGAGCAGTACTTC.

The chain is built from TRBV7-9 and TRBJ2-1; 8 nucleotides match TRBD1. This CDR3 contains 16 residues. CDR1 and CDR2 from the germline V gene are SEHNR and FQNEAQ (reference sequence). V was pared by 6 bases and J by 9 bases, with 16 bases of the junction left unmatched. The CDR3 DNA follows: TGTGCCAGCAGTTGGGGGGACAGGCTTTTCCCGGGTGAGCAGTTCTTC. Translation: CASSWGDRLFPGEQFF.

The chain combines TRBV4-2 with TRBJ1-1; D call uncertain. Germline CDR1 and CDR2: LGHNA and YNFKEQ. The CDR3 consists of 15 residues. V lost 3 bases and J 1 base, leaving 12 bases between the germline ends. The CDR3 region is CASSHGGYENTEAFF. The CDR3 nucleotides read TGTGCCAGCAGCCATGGAGGGTATGAGAACACTGAAGCTTTCTTT.

The rearrangement links TRBV5-1 to TRBJ2-5; TRBD1 agrees at 7 bases. The V and J ends lost 3 bases and 1 base, in that order; junction bases with no gene match: 6. The CDR3 loop spans 15 amino acids. Germline V gene data show CDR1 as SGHRS and CDR2 as YFSETQ. The CDR3 loop reads CASSSWTGVQETQYF. CDR3 bases: TGCGCCAGCAGCTCCTGGACAGGAGTCCAAGAGACCCAGTACTTC.

The genes are TRBV7-9 and TRBJ2-1; D uncertain. CDR3 length: 11 residues. The V end was cut by 4 bases, the J end by 8 bases, with 6 bases between. Germline lookup yields CDR1 SEHNR and CDR2 FQNEAQ (reference sequence). This CDR3 reads CASSSTDEQFF. DNA for the CDR3: TGTGCCAGCAGCTCCACTGATGAGCAGTTCTTC.

This clone came up once. V gene TRBV6-6 combines with J gene TRBJ1-2; D is unresolved. Trimming left V 0 bases short and J 4 bases short, with 9 bases between. The length of the CDR3 is 14 residues. The germline CDR1 and CDR2 sequences are MNHNY and SVGAGI (reference sequence). CDR3 amino acids: CASSYSTPSYGYTF. In DNA form, the CDR3 reads TGTGCCAGCAGTTACTCGACCCCGTCCTATGGCTACACCTTC.

V is TRBV7-9 and J is TRBJ2-7; 8 bases are shared with TRBD1. Germline V lookup: CDR1 SEHNR, CDR2 FQNEAQ (reference sequence). V lost 5 bases to trimming and J lost 2 bases; unmatched junction nucleotides: 11. The CDR3 covers 16 residues. The CDR3 loop reads CASSPPFGQGPYEQYF. As DNA, the CDR3 is TGTGCCAGCAGCCCACCCTTCGGACAGGGTCCCTACGAGCAGTACTTC.